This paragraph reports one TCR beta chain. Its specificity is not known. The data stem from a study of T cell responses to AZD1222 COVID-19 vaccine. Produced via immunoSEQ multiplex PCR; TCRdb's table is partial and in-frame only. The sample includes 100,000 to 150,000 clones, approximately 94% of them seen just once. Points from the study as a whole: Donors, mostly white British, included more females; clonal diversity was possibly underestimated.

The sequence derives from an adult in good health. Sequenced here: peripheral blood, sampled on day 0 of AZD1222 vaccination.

The CDR3 spells CATGTGTKKPQHF. The CDR3 region has the DNA TGTGCCACCGGGACAGGGACAAAGAAGCCCCAGCATTTT. V is TRBV7-2 and J is TRBJ1-5; TRBD1 agrees at 9 bases. This CDR3 region has 13 residues. V shed 10 bases and J 8 bases; nucleotides not matched to a gene: 9. The germline V gene encodes CDR1 SGHTA and CDR2 FQGNSA.